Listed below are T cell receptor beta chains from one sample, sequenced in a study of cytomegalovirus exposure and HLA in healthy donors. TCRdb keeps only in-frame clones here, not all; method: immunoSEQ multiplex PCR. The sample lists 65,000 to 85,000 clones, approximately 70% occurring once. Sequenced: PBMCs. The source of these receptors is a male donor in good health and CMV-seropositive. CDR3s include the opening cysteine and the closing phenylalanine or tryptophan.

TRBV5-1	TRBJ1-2	CASSLDHRGYTF
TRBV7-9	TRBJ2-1	CASSRLANEQFF
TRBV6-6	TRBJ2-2	CASTRDGTSGPGELFF
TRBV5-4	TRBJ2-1	CASNLEYNEQFF
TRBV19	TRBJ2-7	CASSPGLSNYEQYF
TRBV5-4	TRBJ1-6	CASSLGGQLSYNSPLHF
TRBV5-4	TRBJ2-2	CASSAGQGTNTGELFF
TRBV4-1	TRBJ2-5	CASSLIIAGGGQETQYF
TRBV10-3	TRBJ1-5	CAISESIVGSEAQHF
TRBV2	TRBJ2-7	CASSETSGSYEQYF
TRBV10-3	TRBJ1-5	CAVQSGGNQPQHF
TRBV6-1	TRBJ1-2	CASSREANYGYTF
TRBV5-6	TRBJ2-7	CASSGSGVSEQYF
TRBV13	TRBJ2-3	CASSPSGTSGGRGDTQYF
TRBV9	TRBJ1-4	CASSPSGVNEKLFF
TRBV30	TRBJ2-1	CAWSSQNNEQFF
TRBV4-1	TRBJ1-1	CASSLSGDRGIPEAFF
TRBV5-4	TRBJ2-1	CASSGNLSPPLF
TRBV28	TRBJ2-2	CASSSSGRPTGELFF
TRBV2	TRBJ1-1	CASSRTGGDTEAFF
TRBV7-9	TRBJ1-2	CASSPGTGSYGYTF
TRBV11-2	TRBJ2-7	CASSLDSVAYEQYF
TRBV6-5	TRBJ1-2	CASSRTGYDYGYTF
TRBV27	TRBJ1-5	CASRTGTTSSNQPQHF
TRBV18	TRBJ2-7	CASSPLSGGTYEQYF
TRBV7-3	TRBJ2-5	CASRFWAPRLAGLSLAGETQYF
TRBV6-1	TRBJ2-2	CASSLTNTGELFF
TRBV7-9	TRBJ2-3	CASTRDFSRTDTQYF
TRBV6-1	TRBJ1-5	CASSALTGGNQPQHF
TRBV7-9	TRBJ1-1	CSSSLAGRGTGTEAFF
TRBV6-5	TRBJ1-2	CASSAPQGHYGYTF
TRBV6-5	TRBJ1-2	CASSRDSTGTNGYTF
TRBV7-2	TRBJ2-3	CASSLAADTQYF
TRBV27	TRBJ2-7	CASKYSLSYEQYF
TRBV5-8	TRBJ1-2	CASSQVIYGYTF
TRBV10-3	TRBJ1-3	CAISPTGGRNTIYF
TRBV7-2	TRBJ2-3	CASSLLAGETDTQYF
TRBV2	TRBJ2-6	CASRRDISGANVLTF
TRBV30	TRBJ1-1	CAWSVFTGGNTEAFF
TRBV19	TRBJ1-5	CASSYDPIQGYSNQPQHF
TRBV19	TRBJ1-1	CASSRNRGNEAFF
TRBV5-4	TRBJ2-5	CASSLARREETQYF
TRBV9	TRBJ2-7	CASSVMDTNYEQYF
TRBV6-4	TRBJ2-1	CASSDSLAGYNEQFF
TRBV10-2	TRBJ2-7	CASSPWRAYEQYF